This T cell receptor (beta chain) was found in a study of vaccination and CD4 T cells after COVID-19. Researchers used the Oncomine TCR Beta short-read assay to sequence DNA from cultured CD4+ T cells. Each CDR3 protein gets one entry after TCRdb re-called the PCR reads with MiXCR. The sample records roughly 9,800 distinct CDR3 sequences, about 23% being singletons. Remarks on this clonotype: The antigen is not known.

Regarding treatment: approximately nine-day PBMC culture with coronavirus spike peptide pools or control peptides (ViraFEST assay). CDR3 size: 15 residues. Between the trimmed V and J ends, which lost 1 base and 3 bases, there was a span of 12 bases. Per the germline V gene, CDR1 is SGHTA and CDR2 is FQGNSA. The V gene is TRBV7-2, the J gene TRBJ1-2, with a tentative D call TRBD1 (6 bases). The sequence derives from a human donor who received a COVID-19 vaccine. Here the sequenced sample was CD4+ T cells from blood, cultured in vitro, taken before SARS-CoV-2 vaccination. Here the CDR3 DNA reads TGTGCCAGCAGCTTAGTTCCCCGGACAGACTATGGCTACACCTTC. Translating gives CASSLVPRTDYGYTF.